The clone carrying this T cell receptor (beta chain) was recorded many times. The sample belongs to a study of T cells in Graves' hyperthyroidism and ophthalmopathy. The overall study: The initial diagnosis was the point when peripheral blood was collected, ahead of any treatment.

Uncontrolled infection, other autoimmune disease, pregnancy and lactation each barred patients from inclusion. Together with thyroid ultrasound, orbital computed tomography, serum thyroxine and TRAb, clinical symptoms were used for diagnoses. The J segment lost 2 bases and the V segment lost 4 bases, leaving 3 bases of the junction unmatched. The germline CDR1 and CDR2 sequences are SGHRS and YFSETQ. CDR3 size: 16 residues. TCR beta CDR3 sequences were amplified from RNA transcripts. The HTBI primer set served for first-round RT-PCR of the TCR CDR3. TCRdb used MiXCR to reprocess the multiplex PCR reads, holding one entry per CDR3 protein. The table has around 290,000 distinct CDR3 sequences, approximately 15% seen once.

This sequence joins TRBV5-1 and TRBJ2-3; 14 nucleotides line up with TRBD2. This clonotype was sampled from a woman aged 55-69 years with Graves' ophthalmopathy. Sequencing was done on a sample of blood. The CDR3 sequence: CASSRTSGGYTDTQYF. The CDR3 DNA sequence: TGCGCCAGCAGCCGGACTAGCGGGGGGTACACAGATACGCAGTATTTT.